The clone carrying this T cell receptor beta chain was counted only a few times. Trimming removed 4 bases from V and 6 bases from J; junction bases left unmatched: 17. CDR3 size: 17 residues. Per the germline V gene, CDR1 is SGHTA and CDR2 is FQGNSA. These data belong to a study of identical twins. TCRdb independently ran MiXCR on the 5' RACE reads; one entry per CDR3 protein. The table includes about 100,000 distinct CDR3 sequences, 5.9% detected once. This sequence originates from a woman aged 45-65 years in good health. The sequenced sample was memory T cells sorted from blood. The V gene is TRBV7-2, the J gene TRBJ2-7, with 8 bases identical to TRBD2. The CDR3 region is CASSSPRGSGSVTEQYF. CDR3 coding DNA: TGTGCCAGCAGCTCCCCGCGGGGCAGCGGGAGCGTAACCGAGCAGTACTTC.